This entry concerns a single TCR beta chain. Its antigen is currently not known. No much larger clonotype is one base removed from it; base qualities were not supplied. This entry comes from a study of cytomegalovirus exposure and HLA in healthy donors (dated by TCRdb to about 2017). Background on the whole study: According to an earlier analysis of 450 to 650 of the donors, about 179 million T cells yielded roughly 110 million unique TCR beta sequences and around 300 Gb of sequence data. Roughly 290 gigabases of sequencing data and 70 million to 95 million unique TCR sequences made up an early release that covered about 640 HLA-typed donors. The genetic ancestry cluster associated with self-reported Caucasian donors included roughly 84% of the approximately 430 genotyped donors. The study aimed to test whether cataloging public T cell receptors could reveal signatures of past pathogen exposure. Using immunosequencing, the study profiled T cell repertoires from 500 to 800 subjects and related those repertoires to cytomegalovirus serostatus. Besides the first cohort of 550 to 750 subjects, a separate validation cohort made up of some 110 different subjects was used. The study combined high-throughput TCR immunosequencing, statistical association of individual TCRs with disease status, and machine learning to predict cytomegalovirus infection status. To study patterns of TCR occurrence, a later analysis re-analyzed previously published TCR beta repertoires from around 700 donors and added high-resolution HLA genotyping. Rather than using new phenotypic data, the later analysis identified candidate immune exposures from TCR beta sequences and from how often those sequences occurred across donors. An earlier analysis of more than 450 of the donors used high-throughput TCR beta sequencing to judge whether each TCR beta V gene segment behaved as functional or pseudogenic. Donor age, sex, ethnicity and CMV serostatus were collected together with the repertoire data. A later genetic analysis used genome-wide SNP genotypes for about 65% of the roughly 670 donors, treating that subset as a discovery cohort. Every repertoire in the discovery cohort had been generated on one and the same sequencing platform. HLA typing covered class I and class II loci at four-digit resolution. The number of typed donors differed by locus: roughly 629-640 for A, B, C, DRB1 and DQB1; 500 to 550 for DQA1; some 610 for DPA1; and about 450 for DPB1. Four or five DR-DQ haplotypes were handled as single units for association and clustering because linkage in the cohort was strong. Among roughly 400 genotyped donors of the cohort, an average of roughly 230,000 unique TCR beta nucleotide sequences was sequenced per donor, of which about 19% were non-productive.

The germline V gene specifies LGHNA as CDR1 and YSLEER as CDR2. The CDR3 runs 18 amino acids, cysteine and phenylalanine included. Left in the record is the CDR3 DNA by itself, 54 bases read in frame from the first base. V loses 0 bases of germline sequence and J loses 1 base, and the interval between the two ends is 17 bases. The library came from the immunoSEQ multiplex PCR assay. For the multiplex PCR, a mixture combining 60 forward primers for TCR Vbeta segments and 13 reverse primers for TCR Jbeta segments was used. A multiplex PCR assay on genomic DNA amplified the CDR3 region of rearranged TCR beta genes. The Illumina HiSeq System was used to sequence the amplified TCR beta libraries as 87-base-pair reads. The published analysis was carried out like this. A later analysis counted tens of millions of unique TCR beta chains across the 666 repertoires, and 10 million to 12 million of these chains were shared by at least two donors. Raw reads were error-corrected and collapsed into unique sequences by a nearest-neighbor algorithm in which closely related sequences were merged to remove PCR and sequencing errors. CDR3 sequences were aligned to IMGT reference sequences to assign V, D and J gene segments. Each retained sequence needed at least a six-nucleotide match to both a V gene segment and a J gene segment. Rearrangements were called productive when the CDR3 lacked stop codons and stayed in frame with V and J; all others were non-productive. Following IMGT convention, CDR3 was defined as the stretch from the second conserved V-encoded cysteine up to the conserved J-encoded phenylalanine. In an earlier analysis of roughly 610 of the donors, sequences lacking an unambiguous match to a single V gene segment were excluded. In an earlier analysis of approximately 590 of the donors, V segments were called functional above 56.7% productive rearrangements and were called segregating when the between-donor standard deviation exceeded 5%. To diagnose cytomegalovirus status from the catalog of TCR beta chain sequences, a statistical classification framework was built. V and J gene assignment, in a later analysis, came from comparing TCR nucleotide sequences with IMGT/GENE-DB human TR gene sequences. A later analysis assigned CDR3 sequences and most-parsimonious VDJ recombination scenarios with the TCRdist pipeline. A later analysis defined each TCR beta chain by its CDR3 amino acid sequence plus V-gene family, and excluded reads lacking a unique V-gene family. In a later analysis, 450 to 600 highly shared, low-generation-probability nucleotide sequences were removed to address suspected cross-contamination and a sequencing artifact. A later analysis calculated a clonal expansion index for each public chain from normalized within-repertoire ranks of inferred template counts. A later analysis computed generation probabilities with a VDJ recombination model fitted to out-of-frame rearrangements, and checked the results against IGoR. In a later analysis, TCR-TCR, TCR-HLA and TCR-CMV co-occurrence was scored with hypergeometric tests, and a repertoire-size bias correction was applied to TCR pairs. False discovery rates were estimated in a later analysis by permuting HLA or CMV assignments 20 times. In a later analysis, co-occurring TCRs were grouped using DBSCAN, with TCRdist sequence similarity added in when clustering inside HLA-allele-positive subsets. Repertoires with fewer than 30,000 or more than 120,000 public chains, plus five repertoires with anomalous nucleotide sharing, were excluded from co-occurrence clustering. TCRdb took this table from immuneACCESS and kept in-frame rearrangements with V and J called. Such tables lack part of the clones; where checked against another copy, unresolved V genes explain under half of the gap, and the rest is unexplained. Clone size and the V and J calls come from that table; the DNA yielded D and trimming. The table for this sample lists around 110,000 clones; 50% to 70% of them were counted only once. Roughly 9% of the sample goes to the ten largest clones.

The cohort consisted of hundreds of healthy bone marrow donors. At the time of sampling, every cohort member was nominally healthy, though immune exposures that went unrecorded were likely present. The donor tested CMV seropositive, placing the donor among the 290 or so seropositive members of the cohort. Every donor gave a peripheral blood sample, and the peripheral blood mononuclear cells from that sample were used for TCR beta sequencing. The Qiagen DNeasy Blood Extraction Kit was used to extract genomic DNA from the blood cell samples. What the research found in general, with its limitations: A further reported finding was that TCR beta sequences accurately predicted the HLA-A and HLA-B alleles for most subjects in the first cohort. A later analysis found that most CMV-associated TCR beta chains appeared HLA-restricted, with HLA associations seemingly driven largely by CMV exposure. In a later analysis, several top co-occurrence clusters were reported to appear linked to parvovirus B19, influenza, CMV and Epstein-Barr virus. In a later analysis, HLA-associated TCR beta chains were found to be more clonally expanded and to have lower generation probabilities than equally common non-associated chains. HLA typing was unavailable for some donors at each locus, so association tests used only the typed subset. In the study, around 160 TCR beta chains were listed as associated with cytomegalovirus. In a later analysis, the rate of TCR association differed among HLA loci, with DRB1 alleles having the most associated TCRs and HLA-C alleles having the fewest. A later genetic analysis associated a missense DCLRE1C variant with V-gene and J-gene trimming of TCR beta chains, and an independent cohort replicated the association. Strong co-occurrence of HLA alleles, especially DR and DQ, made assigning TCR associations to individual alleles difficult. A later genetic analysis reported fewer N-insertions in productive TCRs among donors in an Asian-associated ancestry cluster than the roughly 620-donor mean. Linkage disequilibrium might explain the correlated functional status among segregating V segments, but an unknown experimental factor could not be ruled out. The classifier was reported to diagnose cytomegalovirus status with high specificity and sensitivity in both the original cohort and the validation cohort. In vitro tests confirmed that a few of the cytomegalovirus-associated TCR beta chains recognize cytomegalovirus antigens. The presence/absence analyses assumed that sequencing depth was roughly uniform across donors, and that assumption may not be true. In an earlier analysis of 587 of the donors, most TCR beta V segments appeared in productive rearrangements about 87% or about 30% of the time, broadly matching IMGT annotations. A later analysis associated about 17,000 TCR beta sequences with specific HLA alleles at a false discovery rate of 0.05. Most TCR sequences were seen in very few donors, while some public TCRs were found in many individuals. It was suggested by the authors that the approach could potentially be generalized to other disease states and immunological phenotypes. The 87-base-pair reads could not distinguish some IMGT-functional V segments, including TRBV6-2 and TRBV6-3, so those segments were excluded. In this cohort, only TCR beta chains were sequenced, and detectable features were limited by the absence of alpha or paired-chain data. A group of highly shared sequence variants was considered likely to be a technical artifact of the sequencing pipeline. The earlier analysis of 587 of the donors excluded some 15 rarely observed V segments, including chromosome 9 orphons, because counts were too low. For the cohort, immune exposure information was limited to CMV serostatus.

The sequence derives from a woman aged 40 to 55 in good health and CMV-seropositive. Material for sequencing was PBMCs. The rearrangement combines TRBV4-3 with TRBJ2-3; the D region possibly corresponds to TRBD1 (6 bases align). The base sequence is TGCGCCAGCAGCCAAGATAGGCCAGGGGTTTTTGGCACAGATACGCAGTATTTT. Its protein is CASSQDRPGVFGTDTQYF.